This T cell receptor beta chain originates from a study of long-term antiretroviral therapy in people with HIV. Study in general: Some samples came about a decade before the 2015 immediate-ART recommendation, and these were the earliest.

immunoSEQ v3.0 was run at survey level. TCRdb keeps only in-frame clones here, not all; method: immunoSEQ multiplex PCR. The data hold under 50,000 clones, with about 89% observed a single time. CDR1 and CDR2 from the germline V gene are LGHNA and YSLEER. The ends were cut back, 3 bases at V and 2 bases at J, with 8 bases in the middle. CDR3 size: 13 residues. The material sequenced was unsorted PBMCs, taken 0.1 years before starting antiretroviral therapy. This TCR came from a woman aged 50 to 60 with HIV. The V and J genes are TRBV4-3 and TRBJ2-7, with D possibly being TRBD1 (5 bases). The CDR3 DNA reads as TGCGCCAGCAGCCATGAACAGGCCTACGAGCAGTACTTC. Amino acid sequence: CASSHEQAYEQYF.